These T cell receptor beta chains were read from a single sample in a study of cytomegalovirus exposure and HLA in healthy donors. Sequencing used immunoSEQ multiplex PCR; TCRdb keeps in-frame clones, though not all of them. The table lists around 140,000 clones, about 75% of them singletons. The material sequenced was PBMCs. The source is a woman between 40 and 55 years old in good health and CMV-seronegative. Each CDR3 is given with its conserved first and last residue. The D gene is left open where the match is weak. Part of the rows lack a size; the others show once, few, many or a class for expanded clones.

NA	TRBV25-1	TRBJ1-2	NA	CASSESQGESFGGYTF	TGTGCCAGCAGTGAATCCCAAGGGGAAAGCTTCGGTGGCTACACCTTC
TRBD1	TRBV5-1	TRBJ1-2	NA	CASSPRQGAGGGYTF	TGCGCCAGCAGCCCCCGACAGGGGGCGGGTGGTGGCTACACCTTC
TRBD1	TRBV5-4	TRBJ1-2	NA	CASSFEGADYGYTF	TGTGCCAGCAGCTTTGAGGGGGCGGACTATGGCTACACCTTC
NA	TRBV7-8	TRBJ2-1	NA	CASSSSSRTYYNEQFF	TGTGCCAGCAGCTCTTCGTCGCGGACATACTACAATGAGCAGTTCTTC
TRBD1	TRBV10-2	TRBJ1-6	NA	CASSEWTGVNSPLHF	TGCGCCAGCAGTGAGTGGACAGGCGTTAATTCACCCCTCCACTTT
NA	TRBV27	TRBJ2-7	NA	CASSFWVSGVRYEQYF	TGTGCCAGCAGTTTCTGGGTGTCAGGGGTGCGGTACGAGCAGTACTTC
TRBD1	TRBV13	TRBJ1-1	NA	CASSSQGVGTEAFF	TGTGCCAGCAGCTCACAGGGGGTTGGGACTGAAGCTTTCTTT
NA	TRBV4-1	TRBJ2-4	NA	CASSQGGLQNIQYF	TGCGCCAGCAGCCAAGGCGGACTCCAAAACATTCAGTACTTC
TRBD2	TRBV11-2	TRBJ2-7	once	CASTRGGLMRDEQYF	TGTGCCAGTACTCGCGGGGGGCTTATGAGGGACGAGCAGTACTTC
TRBD2	TRBV6-5	TRBJ2-7	NA	CASSYSGLAGSYEQYF	TGTGCCAGCAGTTACTCTGGACTAGCGGGGTCCTACGAGCAGTACTTC
TRBD1	TRBV6-1	TRBJ2-5	few	CASSAWGQGARETQYF	TGTGCCAGCAGTGCCTGGGGACAGGGGGCTCGAGAGACCCAGTACTTC
NA	TRBV4-3	TRBJ1-6	NA	CASSQDWQANSPLHF	TGCGCCAGCAGCCAAGATTGGCAGGCCAATTCACCCCTCCACTTT
TRBD1	TRBV7-9	TRBJ2-7	NA	CASSASGTGYEQYF	TGTGCCAGCAGCGCATCCGGGACAGGGTACGAGCAGTACTTC
NA	TRBV27	TRBJ1-1	NA	CASSTEEDTEAFF	TGTGCCAGCAGCACCGAGGAGGACACTGAAGCTTTCTTT
NA	TRBV7-2	TRBJ1-1	NA	CASSFSSNTEAFF	TGTGCCAGCAGCTTTAGCTCGAACACTGAAGCTTTCTTT
TRBD1	TRBV5-1	TRBJ1-2	NA	CASREGQGYGYTF	TGCGCCAGCAGGGAGGGACAGGGATATGGCTACACCTTC
NA	TRBV27	TRBJ2-7	NA	CASSLSQGPYEQYF	TGTGCCAGCAGTTTAAGCCAGGGGCCCTACGAGCAGTACTTC
NA	TRBV5-6	TRBJ2-5	NA	CASSFFFQGTGSQETQYF	TGTGCCAGCAGCTTCTTCTTCCAAGGTACAGGGTCCCAAGAGACCCAGTACTTC
NA	TRBV7-3	TRBJ2-3	NA	CASRLTGERTDTQYF	TGTGCCAGCCGACTTACCGGAGAACGCACAGATACGCAGTATTTT
NA	TRBV5-6	TRBJ1-5	NA	CASSLGTQIAGQPQHF	TGTGCCAGCAGCTTGGGGACGCAAATAGCGGGGCAGCCCCAGCATTTT
NA	TRBV6-4	TRBJ2-2	NA	CASSVGPPGTGELFF	TGTGCCAGCAGTGTGGGGCCCCCTGGCACCGGGGAGCTGTTTTTT